The TCR beta chain described here comes from a study of blood T cell repertoires in COVID-19. Symptom resolution, clearance, or two negative PCRs marked donors in Cohort 3 as recovered. CDR1 is LNHDA, CDR2 SQIVND, per germline (reference sequence). The V end lost 4 bases, the J end lost 1 base, and 7 bases lay between the germline ends. CDR3 length: 13 residues. The repertoire was sequenced with immunoSEQ multiplex PCR; TCRdb's copy has only in-frame clones and lacks some. In the table there are more than 110,000 clones, roughly three quarters of which are singletons. This sequence originates from a woman in her forties or fifties who had recovered from COVID-19. The V and J genes are TRBV19 and TRBJ1-1, with D perhaps TRBD1 (6 bases). The sequencing sample was made of PBMCs or T cells enriched from blood (not recorded which). CDR3 DNA sequence: TGTGCCAGTAGTACGACAGGGAACACTGAAGCTTTCTTT. It codes for CASSTTGNTEAFF. Filled out from reference TRBV19 and TRBJ1-1, the complete variable domain reads DGGITQSPKYLFRKEGQNVTLSCEQNLNHDAMYWYRQDPGQGLRLIYYSQIVNDFQKGDIAEGYSVSREKKESFPLTVTSAQKNPTAFYLCASSTTGNTEAFFGQGTRLTVV.